What follows are 9 T cell receptor beta chains derived from one specimen sequenced in a study of blood T cells in healthy people across ages. A sample-barcoded 5' primer and a J-beta primer mix were used in a second PCR of about 7 to 12 cycles. MiXCR was run by TCRdb on the 5' RACE reads, yielding one entry per CDR3 protein. The sample carries around 900,000 distinct CDR3 sequences, 25% to 30% recorded once. The sequencing sample was made of blood. All receptors come from a woman aged 80 or older in good health.

Ten or more counts support this clonotype. This sequence joins TRBV6-5 and TRBJ1-2; 8 bases align to TRBD1. Germline values: CDR1 MNHEY, CDR2 SVGAGI. V lost 2 bases to trimming and J lost 4 bases; unmatched junction nucleotides: 6. The CDR3 is made up of 15 amino acids. The CDR3 sequence is CASSYTGQAFYGYTF. CDR3 DNA sequence: TGTGCCAGCAGTTACACGGGACAGGCGTTCTATGGCTACACCTTC.

This clonotype was seen many times. The rearrangement links TRBV20-1 to TRBJ2-1; D remains ambiguous. Germline assignment: CDR1 DFQATT and CDR2 SNEGSKA (reference sequence). This CDR3 contains 11 residues. The V and J ends lost 0 bases and 10 bases respectively, with 7 bases between them. The chain's CDR3 is CSARDPFEQFF. In DNA form, the CDR3 reads TGCAGTGCTAGAGATCCGTTCGAGCAGTTCTTC.

This clonotype appeared many times. This chain joins TRBV6-2 or TRBV6-3 and TRBJ2-1, with 15 bases lining up with TRBD2. With 8 bases clipped from V and 10 bases from J, the junction kept 6 bases outside the gene matches. Germline V gene sequence: CDR1 MNHEY, CDR2 SVGEGT. The CDR3 is 14 residues long. In DNA form, the CDR3 reads TGTGCCAGCGACGGGACTAGCGGGGGGAGGGAGCAGTTCTTC. Its translation: CASDGTSGGREQFF.

CDR3 sequence: CASSMGQGGGGNTIYF. The CDR3 DNA is TGTGCCAGCAGCATGGGACAGGGGGGCGGTGGAAACACCATATATTTT. The J gene is TRBJ1-3, the V gene TRBV7-2; 11 nucleotides agree with TRBD1. V shed 5 bases, J shed 3 bases, and the junction held 6 bases outside the gene matches. Germline V CDR1 and CDR2: SGHTA, FQGNSA. CDR3 length: 16 amino acids.

This clonotype was found many times. The chain links TRBV19 to TRBJ2-7; possibly TRBD2 for D (6 bases). This CDR3 is built from 17 residues. Trimming stripped 5 bases from V and 0 bases from J, with 20 bases between. Germline V lookup: CDR1 LNHDA, CDR2 SQIVND (reference sequence). The DNA for the CDR3 is TGTGCCAGTAGTGCCCCGCGGAGCGGGTACAGCTCCTACGAGCAGTACTTC. This translates into CASSAPRSGYSSYEQYF.

This clonotype was detected a few times. A much larger clone lies one base from this, so it may be a read error. The chain uses TRBV6-4 and TRBJ2-1; 15 positions match TRBD2. The J call may not be correct, given that the DNA end is closer to TRBJ2-7. Looked up from germline, CDR1 is MRHNA and CDR2 is SNTAGT. There are 18 residues in the CDR3. CDR3 bases: TGTGCCAGCAGTAAGGGACTAGCGGGGGGCGTCTCCTACAATGAGCAGTACTTC. It encodes CASSKGLAGGVSYNEQYF.

Only a few counts were recorded for this clonotype. The rearrangement links TRBV10-1 to TRBJ2-3, with D perhaps matching TRBD2 (5 bases). Germline V gives CDR1 WNHNN, CDR2 SYGVQD (reference sequence). This CDR3 is 16 amino acids long. Between the trimmed V and J ends, which lost 0 bases and 4 bases, there was a span of 14 bases. The CDR3: CASSESWTGWADTQYF. In nucleotides, the CDR3 is TGCGCCAGCAGTGAGTCGTGGACTGGGTGGGCAGATACGCAGTATTTT.

The chain employs TRBV29-1 and TRBJ1-2; D unresolved. The CDR3 is 13 amino acids. V was clipped by 7 bases and J by 2 bases, with 14 bases between them. Germline CDR1 and CDR2: SQVTM and ANQGSEA. The CDR3 loop is CSASSQVNYGYTF. As DNA, the CDR3 is TGCAGCGCTAGCTCGCAGGTGAACTATGGCTACACCTTC.

This clonotype has just a few counts. The chain links TRBV3-1 to TRBJ1-5; 9 nucleotides agree with TRBD1. The germline V gene encodes CDR1 LGHDT and CDR2 YNNKEL (reference sequence). This CDR3 comprises 17 residues. Trimming took 2 bases from V and 7 from J; bases not matched to a gene: 12. The CDR3 region has the DNA TGTGCCAGCAGCCAAACCGGGACAGGGACGGGTCGGCAGCCCCAGCATTTT. This sequence encodes CASSQTGTGTGRQPQHF.